The clone carrying this TCR beta chain was seen repeatedly, ten times or more. TCR beta CDR3 regions were amplified from RNA transcripts. In the first-round RT-PCR of the TCR CDR3, the HTBI primer set was used. One entry per CDR3 protein, called by TCRdb with MiXCR from the multiplex PCR reads. The sample lists a few hundred thousand distinct CDR3 sequences, 35% to 55% occurring once. Uncontrolled infection, other autoimmune disease, pregnancy or lactation excluded patients. The data stem from a study of T cells in Graves' hyperthyroidism and ophthalmopathy. Trimming took off 1 base at V and 0 bases at J, with 4 bases between the two ends. Germline V gene data show CDR1 as SGHRS and CDR2 as YFSETQ. The CDR3 has 13 residues.

The chain uses TRBV5-1 and TRBJ1-1; D not certain. The source of this sequence is a woman younger than 35 with Graves' hyperthyroidism. The source material was peripheral blood or thyroid tissue (not recorded which). The CDR3: CASSLPMNTEAFF. The CDR3 nucleotides read TGCGCCAGCAGCTTGCCGATGAACACTGAAGCTTTCTTT.